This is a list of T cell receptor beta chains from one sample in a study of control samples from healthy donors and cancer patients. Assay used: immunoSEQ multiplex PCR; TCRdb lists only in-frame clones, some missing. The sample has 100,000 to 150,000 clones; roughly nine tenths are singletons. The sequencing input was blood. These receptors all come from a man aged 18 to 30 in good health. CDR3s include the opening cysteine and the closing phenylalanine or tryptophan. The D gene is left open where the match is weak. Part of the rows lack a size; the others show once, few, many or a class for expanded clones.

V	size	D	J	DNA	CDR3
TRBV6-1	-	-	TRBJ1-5	TGTGCCAGCAGTGAGAGATTACCTCTCTATCAGCCCCAGCATTTT	CASSERLPLYQPQHF
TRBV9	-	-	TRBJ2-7	TGTGCCAGCAGCGCCGATAGCGGTCCCCACTACGAGCAGTACTTC	CASSADSGPHYEQYF
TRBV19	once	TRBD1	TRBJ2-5	TGTGCCAGTAGTTTACGGTGGGACAGGACTATGGAGACCCAGTACTTC	CASSLRWDRTMETQYF
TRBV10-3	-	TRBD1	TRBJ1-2	TGTGCCATCAGCCGGGGGACAGCTAACTATGGCTACACCTTC	CAISRGTANYGYTF
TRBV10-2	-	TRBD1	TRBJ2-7	TGCGCCAGCAGCTCAGACAGGGACTACGAGCAGTACTTC	CASSSDRDYEQYF
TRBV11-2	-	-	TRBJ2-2	TGTGCCAGCAGCTTCCGTTCAGGGACGATGAACACCGGGGAGCTGTTTTTT	CASSFRSGTMNTGELFF
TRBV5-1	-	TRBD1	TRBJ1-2	TGCGCCAGCAGCTTACAGGGGGAGAGGGGCTACACCTTC	CASSLQGERGYTF
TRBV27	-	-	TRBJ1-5	TGTGCCAGCAGTCCGGGACAAACGGGCAATCAGCCCCAGCATTTT	CASSPGQTGNQPQHF
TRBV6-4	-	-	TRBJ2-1	TGTGCCAGCAGAGACAGAATCAGCAATGAGCAGTTCTTC	CASRDRISNEQFF
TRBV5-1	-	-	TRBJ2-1	TGCGCCAGCAGCTTGGGGGACTCCCGAGGGAGCAATGAGCAGTTCTTC	CASSLGDSRGSNEQFF
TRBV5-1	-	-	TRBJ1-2	TGCGCCAGCAGCTTGACGCGGGTCGATGGTGGCTACACCTTC	CASSLTRVDGGYTF
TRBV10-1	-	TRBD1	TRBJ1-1	TGCGCCAGCAGAGAATGGACAGGGAGGATCGCTGAAGCTTTCTTT	CASREWTGRIAEAFF
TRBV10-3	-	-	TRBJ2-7	TGTGCCATCAGTGCGGGGATCGGGAGTGCCTACGAGCAGTACTTC	CAISAGIGSAYEQYF
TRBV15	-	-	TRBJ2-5	TGTGCCACCAGCAGAGATGATGGGGATCCAGAGACCCAGTACTTC	CATSRDDGDPETQYF
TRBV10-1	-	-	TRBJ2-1	TGCGCCAGCAGTGATAATCTTGGGACATTCTCCTACAATGAGCAGTTCTTC	CASSDNLGTFSYNEQFF
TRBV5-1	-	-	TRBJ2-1	TGCGCCAGCAGCCGCGGTGCGGGGAGCGGAAGCTACAATGAGCAGTTCTTC	CASSRGAGSGSYNEQFF
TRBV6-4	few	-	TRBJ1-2	TGTGCCAGCAGTGACCTGAGGGAGGGGAAATCGCGGGGCTACACCTTC	CASSDLREGKSRGYTF
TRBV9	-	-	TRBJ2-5	TGTGCCAGCAGCGTAGGTCCCAGAGAAGAGACCCAGTACTTC	CASSVGPREETQYF
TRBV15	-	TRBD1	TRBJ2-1	TGTGCCACCAGCGGAACGGACAGGGGGGAAGTAGATGAGCAGTTCTTC	CATSGTDRGEVDEQFF
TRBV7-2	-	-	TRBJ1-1	TGTGCCAGCAGCTTGGAGCCATCCAAGGTGAACACTGAAGCTTTCTTT	CASSLEPSKVNTEAFF
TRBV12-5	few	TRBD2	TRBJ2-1	TGTGCTAGTGGCCCCGGGACTAGCGGGTCCCATGAGCAGTTCTTC	CASGPGTSGSHEQFF
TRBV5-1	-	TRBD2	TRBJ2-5	TGCGCCAGCAGCTTAGGACTAGCGGGAGGGGAAGAGACCCAGTACTTC	CASSLGLAGGEETQYF
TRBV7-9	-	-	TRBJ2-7	TGTGCCAGCAGCTTATGGGGCAGGGGTAGCTCCTACGAGCAGTACTTC	CASSLWGRGSSYEQYF
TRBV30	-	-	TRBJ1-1	TGTGCCTGGAGTCTTAACACTGAAGCTTTCTTT	CAWSLNTEAFF
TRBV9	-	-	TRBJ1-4	TGTGCCAGCAGCGCGGACAGATTTAATGAAAAACTGTTTTTT	CASSADRFNEKLFF
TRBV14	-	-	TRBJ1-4	TGTGCCAGCAGCCAACAACACTCTGCAACTAATGAAAAACTGTTTTTT	CASSQQHSATNEKLFF
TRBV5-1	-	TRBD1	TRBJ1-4	TGCGCCAGCCAACGTTTTCCGGGACAGGGGGACGAAAAACTGTTTTTT	CASQRFPGQGDEKLFF
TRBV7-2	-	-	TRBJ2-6	TGTGCCAGCAGCTTTACAGGCTCTGGGGCCAACGTCCTGACTTTC	CASSFTGSGANVLTF
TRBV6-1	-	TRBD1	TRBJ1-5	TGTGCCAGCAGTGACCCCCTGGGGACAGACTATAGCAATCAGCCCCAGCATTTT	CASSDPLGTDYSNQPQHF
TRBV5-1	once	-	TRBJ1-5	TGCGCCAGCAGCTTGGTACCCGGGCCCACAATCGATCAGCCCCAGCATTTT	CASSLVPGPTIDQPQHF
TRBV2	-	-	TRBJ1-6	TGTGCCAGCACCGATGGGCAGACAAATTCACCCCTCCACTTT	CASTDGQTNSPLHF
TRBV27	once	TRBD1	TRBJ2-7	TGTGCCAGCAGTTCCCCTCTAAGGGGGCACACCTACGAGCAGTACTTC	CASSSPLRGHTYEQYF
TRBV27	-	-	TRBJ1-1	TGTGCCAGCAGGGAGATGAACACTGAAGCTTTCTTT	CASREMNTEAFF
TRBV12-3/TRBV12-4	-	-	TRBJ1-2	TGTGCCAGCATTACGGGACGTGGCTATGGCTACACCTTC	CASITGRGYGYTF
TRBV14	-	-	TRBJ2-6	TGTGCCGCGGGGCCAGGGACTTCCTCTGGGGCCAACGTCCTGACTTTC	CAAGPGTSSGANVLTF
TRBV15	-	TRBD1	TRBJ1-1	TGTGCCACCAGCAGGACAGGGAGGAACACTGAAGCTTTCTTT	CATSRTGRNTEAFF
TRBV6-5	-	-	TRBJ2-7	TGTGCCAGCAGGCGGACTAGGGGGTTATACGAGCAGTACTTC	CASRRTRGLYEQYF
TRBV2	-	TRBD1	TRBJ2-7	TGTGCCAGCTTGGGGACAGGGGGCTACGAGCAGTACTTC	CASLGTGGYEQYF
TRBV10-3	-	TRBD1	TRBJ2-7	TGTGCCATCAGTCGGGACAGGGACTCCTACGAGCAGTACTTC	CAISRDRDSYEQYF
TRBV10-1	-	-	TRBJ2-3	TGCGCCAGCAGTGAATGGGACGGAGATACGCAGTATTTT	CASSEWDGDTQYF
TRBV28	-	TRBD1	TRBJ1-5	TGTGCCAGCACCGTACAGGGGCAGCCCCAGCATTTT	CASTVQGQPQHF
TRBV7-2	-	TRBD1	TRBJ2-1	TGTGCCAGCAGCACTACCCGGGACAGGGGCTTCCGGGGGGGGAATGAGCAGTTCTTC	CASSTTRDRGFRGGNEQFF
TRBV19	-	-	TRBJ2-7	TGTGCCAGTAGTATAGGGCCGGGGAGCTCCTACGAGCAGTACTTC	CASSIGPGSSYEQYF
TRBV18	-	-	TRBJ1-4	TGTGCCAGCTCACCGGTAAATGGAAAAGGTGAAAAACTGTTTTTT	CASSPVNGKGEKLFF
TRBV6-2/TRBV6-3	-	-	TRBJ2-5	TGTGCCAGCAGTTACCGGGCCATAAAACCCCAAGAGACCCAGTACTTC	CASSYRAIKPQETQYF
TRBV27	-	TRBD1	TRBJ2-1	TGTGCCAGCAGTTTGAGGGGGCGGTTGGTGTTCTTC	CASSLRGRLVFF
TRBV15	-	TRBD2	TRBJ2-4	TGTGCCACCAGCACGGGGGGAGCCAGAAGCAAAAACATTCAGTACTTC	CATSTGGARSKNIQYF
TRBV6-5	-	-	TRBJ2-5	TGTGCCAGCCGTTCCTGGCAGGTGATTGGGACCCAGTACTTC	CASRSWQVIGTQYF
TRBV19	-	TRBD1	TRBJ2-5	TGTGCCAGTAAGCCAACAGGGGTCGGAGAGACCCAGTACTTC	CASKPTGVGETQYF
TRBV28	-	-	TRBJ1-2	TGTGCCAGCGGACTACCAAGGCCCCTGGCTGGTGGCTACACCTTC	CASGLPRPLAGGYTF
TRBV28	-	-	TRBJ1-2	TGTGCCAGCAGTCGCACCCAGGGGAACTATGGCTACACCTTC	CASSRTQGNYGYTF
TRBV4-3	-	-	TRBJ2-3	TGCGCCAGCAGCCATTCGGGATTGCGCACAGATACGCAGTATTTT	CASSHSGLRTDTQYF
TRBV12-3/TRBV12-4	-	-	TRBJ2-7	TGTGCCAGCAGCCTAACAGGGTACGAGCAGTACTTC	CASSLTGYEQYF
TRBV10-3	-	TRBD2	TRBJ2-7	TGTGCCATCAGGGCGAGTAGCGGGGCATCCTACGAGCAGTACTTC	CAIRASSGASYEQYF
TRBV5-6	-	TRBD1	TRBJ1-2	TGTGCCAGCAGCGGGGCCGGGACAGTAAACTATGGCTACACCTTC	CASSGAGTVNYGYTF
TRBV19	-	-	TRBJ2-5	TGTGCCAGTGGGACACCCAAAGAGACCCAGTACTTC	CASGTPKETQYF
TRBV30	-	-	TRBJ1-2	TGTGCCTGGATGATGGAGGGTGGGCTATATGGCTACACCTTC	CAWMMEGGLYGYTF
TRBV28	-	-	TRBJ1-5	TGTGCCAGCATGCTGGGTATAGGGGTTGGCAATCAGCCCCAGCATTTT	CASMLGIGVGNQPQHF
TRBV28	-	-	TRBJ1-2	TGTGCCAGCAGGCCCGCCTTGGTGTATGGCTACACCTTC	CASRPALVYGYTF
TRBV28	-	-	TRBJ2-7	TGTGCCAGCAGTTTTTCGCCTTTGTCAGTAAGCTCCTACGAGCAGTACTTC	CASSFSPLSVSSYEQYF